The next 22 T cell receptor beta chains were all read from a single sample in a study of shared clonotypes between healthy human individuals. Sequencing used immunoSEQ multiplex PCR; TCRdb keeps in-frame clones, though not all of them. This sample has about 980,000 clones, with over 75% found just once. The material sequenced was memory CD4+ T cells sorted from blood. Subset defined: CD45RA-negative fraction. The receptors originated from a man in his late teens or twenties in good health.

The chain couples TRBV6-6 to TRBJ2-3; D is tentatively TRBD1 or TRBD2 (5 bases each). CDR1 and CDR2 from the germline V gene are MNHNY and SVGAGI (reference sequence). The CDR3 has 15 amino acids. V was cut by 2 bases and J by 7 bases, with 16 bases left in between. CDR3 amino acids: CASSYEGSGSYTQYF. CDR3 sequence (DNA): TGTGCCAGCAGTTACGAGGGCTCAGGGAGCTATACGCAGTATTTT.

This clone was found a few times. As DNA, the CDR3 is TGTGCCAGCGGGGACACTGAAGCTTTCTTT. The encoded protein is CASGDTEAFF. The chain combines TRBV6-5 with TRBJ1-1; D not certain. The germline V gene encodes CDR1 MNHEY and CDR2 SVGAGI. V was cut by 8 bases and J by 3 bases, with 4 bases left in between. The CDR3 consists of 10 residues.

This clone was recorded once. The chain joins TRBV27 to TRBJ1-6; maybe TRBD1 (5 bases). Trimming took 2 bases from V and 9 from J, leaving 11 bases between them. This CDR3 region has 14 residues. Per the germline V gene, CDR1 is MNHEY and CDR2 is SMNVEV (reference sequence). CDR3 region: CASSLAGAGSPLHF. Here the CDR3 DNA reads TGTGCCAGCAGTTTAGCCGGGGCGGGTTCACCCCTCCACTTT.

The chain is built from TRBV15 and TRBJ1-4; no reliable D call. The germline gives CDR1 LNHNV, CDR2 YYDKDF (reference sequence). The CDR3 totals 13 residues. The ends were cut back, 3 bases at V and 7 bases at J, with 9 bases in the middle. CDR3 region: CATSRELGEKLFF. The DNA for the CDR3 is TGTGCCACCAGCAGGGAGTTGGGTGAAAAACTGTTTTTT.

This clone has a single count. This chain connects TRBV5-1 to TRBJ2-7, with D possibly matching TRBD1 (6 bases). The V gene's germline CDR1 is SGHRS and CDR2 YFSETQ. This CDR3 region has 14 residues. Trimming cost V 5 bases and J 3 bases, with 15 bases left between them. In DNA form, the CDR3 reads TGCGCCAGCAGTCCCGGGACACAACTCTACGAGCAGTACTTC. Its protein product is CASSPGTQLYEQYF.

This chain links TRBV30 with TRBJ1-1; D gene ambiguous. Deletions cut 0 bases from V and 1 base from J, with 12 bases between. Looked up from germline, CDR1 is GTSNPN and CDR2 is SVGIG (reference sequence). The CDR3 runs to 15 residues. CDR3 sequence: CAWSVVGLQNTEAFF. The CDR3 DNA reads TGTGCCTGGAGTGTAGTCGGGCTACAGAACACTGAAGCTTTCTTT.

The chain is built from TRBV11-2 and TRBJ1-2; no firm D call. Germline CDR1 reads SGHAT; CDR2 reads FQNNGV. The CDR3 contains 14 residues. Trimming left V 0 bases short and J 8 bases short, with 13 bases between. The CDR3 bases are TGTGCCAGCAGCTTAGACACCTCCTTCCGGGGCTACACCTTC. Translating gives CASSLDTSFRGYTF.

The genes are TRBV12-5 and TRBJ2-7, with D hard to call. Germline V gene data show CDR1 as LGHNT and CDR2 as FRNRAP. The V end was cut by 3 bases, the J end by 2 bases, with 2 bases between. The CDR3 runs 11 residues. The CDR3: CASGFPYEQYF. The CDR3 coding sequence is TGTGCTAGTGGTTTTCCCTACGAGCAGTACTTC.

V gene TRBV9 combines with J gene TRBJ2-2; D might be TRBD2 (5 bases). CDR3 size: 15 residues. Trimming removed 4 bases from V and 4 bases from J, with 14 bases in between. The germline V gene encodes CDR1 SGDLS and CDR2 YYNGEE. The CDR3 region is CASSSKTGSTGELFF. The DNA for the CDR3 is TGTGCCAGCAGCTCAAAAACGGGATCCACCGGGGAGCTGTTTTTT.

This clone was detected only once. Other DNA sequences in the sample encode the same CDR3. J is TRBJ2-3 and V is TRBV7-9, with D maybe TRBD2 (6 bases). V was cut by 2 bases and J by 0 bases, with 6 bases left in between. This CDR3 has 14 residues. Germline values: CDR1 SEHNR, CDR2 FQNEAQ (reference sequence). The CDR3 nucleotides are TGTGCCAGCAGCTTAAGCGGGAGCACAGATACGCAGTATTTT. Its translation: CASSLSGSTDTQYF.

The chain links TRBV18 to TRBJ2-5, with 7 bases lining up with TRBD1. The V segment lost 4 bases and the J segment 5 bases; nucleotides outside the gene matches: 13. Germline lookup yields CDR1 KGHSH and CDR2 LQKENI. The CDR3 is 16 residues long. The DNA for the CDR3 is TGTGCCAGCTCACGCGGACAGGCCGTTGAGGGGGAGACCCAGTACTTC. It codes for CASSRGQAVEGETQYF.

As for this clone: This same CDR3 is encoded by further DNA sequences in the sample. V is TRBV6-5 and J is TRBJ1-3; D might be TRBD1 (5 bases). Deletions cut 2 bases from V and 1 base from J, with 12 bases between. This CDR3 has 16 amino acids. Germline V gene lookup returns CDR1 MNHEY and CDR2 SVGAGI. The CDR3 loop is CASSYGTGTSGNTIYF. CDR3 coding DNA: TGTGCCAGCAGTTACGGGACCGGGACTTCTGGAAACACCATATATTTT.

This sequence joins TRBV2 and TRBJ2-2; unclear D gene. The germline V gene has CDR1 SNHLY and CDR2 FYNNEI. This CDR3 contains 14 residues. V dropped 1 base and J dropped 2 bases, with 5 bases sitting between them. The CDR3 DNA sequence: TGTGCCAGCAGTGAAGGGCGCAACACCGGGGAGCTGTTTTTT. It codes for CASSEGRNTGELFF. Together with reference TRBV2 and TRBJ2-2, the CDR3 gives the full variable domain: EPEVTQTPSHQVTQMGQEVILRCVPISNHLYFYWYRQILGQKVEFLVSFYNNEISEKSEIFDDQFSVERPDGSNFTLKIRSTKLEDSAMYFCASSEGRNTGELFFGEGSRLTVL.

This clone was recorded a few times. A single base separates this from a much larger clone, so it may be a read error. The rearrangement uses TRBV5-1 and TRBJ2-6, with unresolved D. Germline loops: CDR1 SGHRS, CDR2 YFSETQ. There are 15 residues in the CDR3. The V end lost 0 bases, the J end lost 0 bases, and 4 bases lay between the germline ends. In nucleotides, the CDR3 is TGCGCCAGCAGCTTGGCGGCCTCTGGGGCCAACGTCCTGACTTTC. Translating it yields CASSLAASGANVLTF.

The rearrangement joins TRBV5-6 to TRBJ2-5; D perhaps matches TRBD1 (5 bases). Near its end, the DNA agrees better with TRBJ2-7, so the J call may be wrong. The length of the CDR3 is 17 residues. Germline V gene sequence: CDR1 SGHDT, CDR2 YYEEEE. For the CDR3, the DNA is TGTGCCAGCAGCTTTTTAACGGATTCGGCAGGGCCCTACGAGCAGTACTTC. Its translation is CASSFLTDSAGPYEQYF.

This clone appeared once. This sequence joins TRBV4-2 and TRBJ2-2; no definite D call. The CDR3 extends over 16 amino acids. Per the germline V gene, CDR1 is LGHNA and CDR2 is YNFKEQ. V was cut by 4 bases and J by 3 bases, with 15 bases left in between. For the CDR3, the DNA is TGTGCCAGCAGCCCGCTCGGTCAGTCTGACACCGGGGAGCTGTTTTTT. Translated: CASSPLGQSDTGELFF.

Comment on this clone: It may be a read error: a sequence one base away is much more abundant. The rearrangement links TRBV7-3 to TRBJ2-5, with TRBD2 matching over 15 bases. The germline V gene encodes CDR1 SGHTA and CDR2 FQGTGA. Trimming removed 4 bases from V and 2 bases from J; junction bases left unmatched: 2. The length of the CDR3 is 16 residues. CDR3 protein: CASSSGLAGGQETQYF. CDR3 sequence (DNA): TGTGCCAGCAGCTCAGGACTAGCGGGGGGGCAAGAGACCCAGTACTTC.

The chain employs TRBV7-9 and TRBJ2-1; 11 bases align to TRBD2. The CDR3 runs to 16 residues. The germline V gene encodes CDR1 SEHNR and CDR2 FQNEAQ (reference sequence). With 5 bases clipped from V and 4 bases from J, the junction kept 7 bases outside the gene matches. In DNA, the CDR3 is TGTGCCAGCAGCAAGATAGCGGGGGGGTTGTACAATGAGCAGTTCTTC. Its protein product is CASSKIAGGLYNEQFF.

This chain links TRBV9 with TRBJ2-5, with TRBD2 matching over 9 bases. The CDR3 runs 17 residues. Germline-derived CDR1 and CDR2 are SGDLS and YYNGEE. The V gene end was trimmed by 0 bases and the J gene end by 1 base; junction bases not matched to a gene: 7. CDR3 protein: CASSVAVSGSFQETQYF. In DNA, the CDR3 is TGTGCCAGCAGCGTAGCGGTTAGCGGGAGTTTCCAAGAGACCCAGTACTTC.

V and J are TRBV10-3 and TRBJ2-7; 7 bases align to TRBD1. With V trimmed by 8 bases and J by 5 bases, 15 bases remained unmatched. The length of the CDR3 is 15 residues. Germline V gene sequence: CDR1 ENHRY, CDR2 SYGVKD. CDR3 loop: CAIGQTGPRTNEQYF. The CDR3 nucleotides are TGTGCCATCGGGCAGACAGGGCCAAGGACCAACGAGCAGTACTTC.

J is TRBJ1-1 and V is TRBV7-2, with D hard to call. Germline V gene data show CDR1 as SGHTA and CDR2 as FQGNSA. The CDR3 extends over 13 amino acids. Between the trimmed V and J ends, which lost 5 bases and 2 bases, there was a span of 9 bases. The DNA for the CDR3 is TGTGCCAGCAGCCCGACAACTAACACTGAAGCTTTCTTT. This codes for CASSPTTNTEAFF.

This chain joins TRBV10-3 and TRBJ2-7; D unclear. Trimming left V 2 bases short and J 7 bases short, with 12 bases between. Per germline, CDR1 ENHRY and CDR2 SYGVKD. This CDR3 comprises 13 residues. CDR3: CAISEGPVGEQYF. Here the CDR3 DNA reads TGTGCCATCAGTGAGGGACCAGTGGGGGAGCAGTACTTC.